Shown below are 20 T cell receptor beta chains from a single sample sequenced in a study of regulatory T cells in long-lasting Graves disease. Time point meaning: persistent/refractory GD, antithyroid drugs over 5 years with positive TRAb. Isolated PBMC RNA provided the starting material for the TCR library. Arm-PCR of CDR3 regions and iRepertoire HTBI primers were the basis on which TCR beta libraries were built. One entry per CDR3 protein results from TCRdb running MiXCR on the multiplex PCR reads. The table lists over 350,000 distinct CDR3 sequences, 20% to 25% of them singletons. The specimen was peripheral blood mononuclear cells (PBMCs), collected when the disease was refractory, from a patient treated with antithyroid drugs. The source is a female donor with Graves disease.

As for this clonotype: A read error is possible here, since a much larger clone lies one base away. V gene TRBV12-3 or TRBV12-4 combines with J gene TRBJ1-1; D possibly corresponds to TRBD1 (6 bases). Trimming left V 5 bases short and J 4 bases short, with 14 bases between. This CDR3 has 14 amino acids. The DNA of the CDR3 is TGTGCCAGCAGTCACCCGGGGGGCGCCACTGAAGCTTTCTTT. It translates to CASSHPGGATEAFF.

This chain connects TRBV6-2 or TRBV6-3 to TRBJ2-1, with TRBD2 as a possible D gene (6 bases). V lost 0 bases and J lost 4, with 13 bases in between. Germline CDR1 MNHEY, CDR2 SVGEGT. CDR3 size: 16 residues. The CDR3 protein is CASSYSGGLGYNEQFF. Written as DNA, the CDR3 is TGTGCCAGCAGTTACTCGGGGGGTCTGGGGTACAATGAGCAGTTCTTC.

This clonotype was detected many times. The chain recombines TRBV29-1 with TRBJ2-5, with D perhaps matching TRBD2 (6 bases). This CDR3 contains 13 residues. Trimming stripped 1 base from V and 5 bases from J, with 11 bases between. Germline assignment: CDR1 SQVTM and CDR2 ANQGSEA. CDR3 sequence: CSVEVGGRETQYF. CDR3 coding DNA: TGCAGCGTTGAAGTAGGAGGGCGGGAGACCCAGTACTTC.

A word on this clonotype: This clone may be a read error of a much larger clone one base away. CDR3 in DNA: TGTACCAGCAGCCAACCCCAGGCGAGGGAAAAACTGTTTTTT. Translating gives CTSSQPQAREKLFF. The chain has TRBV3-1 and TRBJ1-4; D is ambiguous. The V gene's germline CDR1 is LGHDT and CDR2 YNNKEL (reference sequence). The CDR3 is 14 residues long.

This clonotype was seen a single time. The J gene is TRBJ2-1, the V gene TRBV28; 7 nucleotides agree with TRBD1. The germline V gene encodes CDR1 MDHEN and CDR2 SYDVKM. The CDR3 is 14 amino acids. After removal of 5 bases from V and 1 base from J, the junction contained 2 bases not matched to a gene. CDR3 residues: CASSMTGSYNEQFF. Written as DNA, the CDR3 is TGTGCCAGCAGTATGACAGGGTCCTACAATGAGCAGTTCTTC.

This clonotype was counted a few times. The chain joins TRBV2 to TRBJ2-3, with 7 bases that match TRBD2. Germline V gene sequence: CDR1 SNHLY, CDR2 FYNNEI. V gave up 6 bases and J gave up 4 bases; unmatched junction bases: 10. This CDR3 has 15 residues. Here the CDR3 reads CASRLSRTSADTQYF. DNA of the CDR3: TGTGCCAGCAGACTCTCCCGGACTAGTGCAGATACGCAGTATTTT.

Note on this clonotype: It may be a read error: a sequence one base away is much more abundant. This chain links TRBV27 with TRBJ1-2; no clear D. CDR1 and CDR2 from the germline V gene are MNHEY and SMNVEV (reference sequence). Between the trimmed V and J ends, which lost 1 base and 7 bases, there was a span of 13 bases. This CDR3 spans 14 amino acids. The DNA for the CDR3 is TGTGCCAGCAGTTTATTACCGTCCGATTTTGGCTACACCTTC. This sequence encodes CASSLLPSDFGYTF.

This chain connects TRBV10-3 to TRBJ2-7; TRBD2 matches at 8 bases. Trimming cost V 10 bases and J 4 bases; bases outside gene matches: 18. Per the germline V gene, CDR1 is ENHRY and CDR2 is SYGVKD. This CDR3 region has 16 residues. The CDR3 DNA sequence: TGTGCCACCCTCGGCCGGGAGGGCCCTCGTTCTTACGAGCAGTACTTC. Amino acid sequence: CATLGREGPRSYEQYF.

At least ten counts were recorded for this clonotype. The CDR3 bases are TGTGCCAGCAGTTCCCTCTCGACAGGGAACTATGGCTACACCTTC. Its translation is CASSSLSTGNYGYTF. The chain has TRBV28 and TRBJ1-2; 7 bases fit TRBD1. The CDR3 is 15 residues long. Per the germline V gene, CDR1 is MDHEN and CDR2 is SYDVKM. V trimming: 4 bases; J trimming: 2 bases; junction bases outside the gene matches: 7.

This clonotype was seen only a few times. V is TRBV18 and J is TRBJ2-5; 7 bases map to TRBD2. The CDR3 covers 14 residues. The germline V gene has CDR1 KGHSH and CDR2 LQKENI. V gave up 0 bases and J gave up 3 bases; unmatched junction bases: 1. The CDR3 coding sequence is TGTGCCAGCTCACCACCGGCGGGAGAAGAGACCCAGTACTTC. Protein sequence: CASSPPAGEETQYF. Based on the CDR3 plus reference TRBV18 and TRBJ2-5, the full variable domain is NAGVMQNPRHLVRRRGQEARLRCSPMKGHSHVYWYRQLPEEGLKFMVYLQKENIIDESGMPKERFSAEFPKEGPSILRIQQVVRGDSAAYFCASSPPAGEETQYFGPGTRLLVL.

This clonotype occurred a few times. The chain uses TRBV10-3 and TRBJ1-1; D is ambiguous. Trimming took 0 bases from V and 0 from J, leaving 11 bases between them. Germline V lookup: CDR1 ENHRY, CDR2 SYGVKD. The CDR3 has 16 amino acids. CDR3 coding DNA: TGTGCCATCAGTGAGTCAAGGGTTAGAATGAACACTGAAGCTTTCTTT. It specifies CAISESRVRMNTEAFF.

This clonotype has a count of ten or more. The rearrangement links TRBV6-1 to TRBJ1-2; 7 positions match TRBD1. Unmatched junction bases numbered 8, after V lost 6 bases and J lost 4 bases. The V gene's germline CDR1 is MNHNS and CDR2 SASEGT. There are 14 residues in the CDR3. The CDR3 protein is CASSLDGDSYGYTF. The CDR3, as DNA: TGTGCCAGCAGCCTAGACGGGGACAGCTATGGCTACACCTTC.

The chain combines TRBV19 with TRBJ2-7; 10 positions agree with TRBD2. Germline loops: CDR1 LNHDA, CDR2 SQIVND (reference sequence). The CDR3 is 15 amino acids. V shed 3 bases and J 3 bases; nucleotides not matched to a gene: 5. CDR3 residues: CASSISVAGGYEQYF. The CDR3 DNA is TGTGCCAGTAGTATTTCCGTAGCGGGGGGCTACGAGCAGTACTTC.

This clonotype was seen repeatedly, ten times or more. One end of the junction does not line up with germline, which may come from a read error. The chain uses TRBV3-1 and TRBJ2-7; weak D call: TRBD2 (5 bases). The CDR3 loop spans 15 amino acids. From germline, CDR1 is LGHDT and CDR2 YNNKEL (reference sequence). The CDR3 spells CASTQSGKLPYEQYF. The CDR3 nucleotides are TGTGCCAGCACCCAATCCGGGAAATTGCCCTACGAGCAGTACTTC.

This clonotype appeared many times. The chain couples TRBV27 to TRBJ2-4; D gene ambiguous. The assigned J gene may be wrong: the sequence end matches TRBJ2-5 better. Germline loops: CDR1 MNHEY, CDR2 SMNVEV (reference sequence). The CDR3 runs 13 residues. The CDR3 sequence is CASSLYYGETQYF. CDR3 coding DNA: TGTGCCAGCAGTCTTTACTATGGAGAGACCCAGTACTTC.

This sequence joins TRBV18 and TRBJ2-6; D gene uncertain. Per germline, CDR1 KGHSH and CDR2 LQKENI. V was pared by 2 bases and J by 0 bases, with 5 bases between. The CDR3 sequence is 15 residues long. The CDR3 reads CASSPVDSGANVLTF. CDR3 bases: TGTGCCAGCTCACCAGTCGACTCTGGGGCCAACGTCCTGACTTTC.

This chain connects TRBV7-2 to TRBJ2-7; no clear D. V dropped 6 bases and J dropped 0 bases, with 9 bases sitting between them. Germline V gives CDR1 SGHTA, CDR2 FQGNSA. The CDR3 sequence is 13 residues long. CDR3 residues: CASRSPNSYEQYF. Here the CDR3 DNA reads TGTGCCAGCAGAAGCCCAAACTCCTACGAGCAGTACTTC.

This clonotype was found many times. This CDR3 reads CSARWDTGKETQYF. CDR3 nucleotide sequence: TGCAGTGCTAGATGGGACACGGGGAAAGAGACCCAGTACTTC. This chain connects TRBV20-1 to TRBJ2-5; possible D gene TRBD1, 6 bases. V lost 2 bases and J 3 bases, leaving 13 bases between the germline ends. The length of the CDR3 is 14 residues. Germline V gene sequence: CDR1 DFQATT, CDR2 SNEGSKA (reference sequence).

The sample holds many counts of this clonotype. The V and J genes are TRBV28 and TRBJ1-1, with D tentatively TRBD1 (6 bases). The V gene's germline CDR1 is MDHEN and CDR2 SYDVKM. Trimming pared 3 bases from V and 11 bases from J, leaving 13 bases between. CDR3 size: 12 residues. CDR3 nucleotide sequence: TGTGCCAGCAGTTTGAAGGGGGAGGCGGCTTTCTTT. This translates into CASSLKGEAAFF. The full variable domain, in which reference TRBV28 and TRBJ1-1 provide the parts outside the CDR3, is DVKVTQSSRYLVKRTGEKVFLECVQDMDHENMFWYRQDPGLGLRLIYFSYDVKMKEKGDIPEGYSVSREKKERFSLILESASTNQTSMYLCASSLKGEAAFFGQGTRLTVV.

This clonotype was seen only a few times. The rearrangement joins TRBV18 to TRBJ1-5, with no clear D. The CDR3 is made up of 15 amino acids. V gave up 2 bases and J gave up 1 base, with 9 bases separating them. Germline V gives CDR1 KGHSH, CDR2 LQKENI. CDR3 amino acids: CASSPGEGSNQPQHF. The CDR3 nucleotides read TGTGCCAGCTCACCAGGGGAAGGGAGCAATCAGCCCCAGCATTTT.